The rows below give T cell receptor beta chains drawn from one sample of a study of vaccination effects on CD4 cells after COVID-19. The protocol was immunoSEQ multiplex PCR, while the TCRdb copy is restricted to in-frame clones and leaves out a portion. This sample carries under 80,000 clones, 73% of them seen once, and the ten largest clones take 1% to 1.5%. No antigen is known for these receptors. The sequencing here drew on CD4+ T cells from PBMCs cultured with HCoV-229E spike peptides, taken after COVID-19 vaccination. These receptors came from a human donor who received a COVID-19 vaccine. CDR3s include the opening cysteine and the closing phenylalanine or tryptophan. The order of the fields is CDR3 DNA, CDR3 protein, clone size, J gene, D gene, V gene. A D gene is named only where the DNA matches it firmly. Clone sizes are given selectively: once, few, many, or a class where the clone is expanded.

TGTGCCAGCAGAGCGACAGGGGCGGTAGGTCAGCCCCAGCATTTT | CASRATGAVGQPQHF | NA | TRBJ1-5 | TRBD1 | TRBV6-5
TGTGCCAGCAGCTTGTCGCAGTACACAGATACGCAGTATTTT | CASSLSQYTDTQYF | NA | TRBJ2-3 | NA | TRBV5-8
TGTGCCAGCAGCAGGACAGGGGGCAAAGGAAACACCATATATTTT | CASSRTGGKGNTIYF | NA | TRBJ1-3 | TRBD1 | TRBV11-1
TGTGCCAGCAGTCCCGGGACAGGGTTCAATCAGCCCCAGCATTTT | CASSPGTGFNQPQHF | NA | TRBJ1-5 | TRBD1 | TRBV6-5
TGCGCCAGCAGCTTGGTGGAGGCTGGGGCCAACGTCCTGACTTTC | CASSLVEAGANVLTF | NA | TRBJ2-6 | NA | TRBV5-1
TGTGCCAGCAGCTTAGTGGGGGGGACCACAGATACGCAGTATTTT | CASSLVGGTTDTQYF | NA | TRBJ2-3 | TRBD2 | TRBV7-2
TGCGCCAGCAGCCACCAGACCGGGGGCACTGAAGCTTTCTTT | CASSHQTGGTEAFF | NA | TRBJ1-1 | NA | TRBV4-3
TGTGCCACCAGCAGGCTGGAATCGGGTTCACCCCTCCACTTT | CATSRLESGSPLHF | NA | TRBJ1-6 | NA | TRBV15
TGTGCCATCAGGCCGCAGGGGGTAGGCCAAGAGACCCAGTACTTC | CAIRPQGVGQETQYF | NA | TRBJ2-5 | TRBD1 | TRBV10-3
TGTGCCAGTAGTAAAGACAGGGCGGATGATGAAAAACTGTTTTTT | CASSKDRADDEKLFF | few | TRBJ1-4 | TRBD1 | TRBV19
TGTGCCAGCAGCGTAGCCGGACTAGCGGGGGGGCAAAACATTCAGTACTTC | CASSVAGLAGGQNIQYF | NA | TRBJ2-4 | TRBD2 | TRBV9
TGCGCCAGCAGCTTACAGGGGTGGAATTCACCCCTCCACTTT | CASSLQGWNSPLHF | few | TRBJ1-6 | TRBD1 | TRBV5-1
TGTGCCAGCAGCCAAGATGTGGGTCAGCCCCAGCATTTT | CASSQDVGQPQHF | NA | TRBJ1-5 | NA | TRBV3-1/TRBV3-2
TGTGCCAGCAGCTTATTTCTCGGAAACACCATATATTTT | CASSLFLGNTIYF | NA | TRBJ1-3 | NA | TRBV7-2
TGTGCCAGCAGTTGGGCCAGCGGGGGGGATGTCGGGGAGCTGTTTTTT | CASSWASGGDVGELFF | medium-sized | TRBJ2-2 | TRBD2 | TRBV6-5
TGTGCCTGGAGTGGACAGGGGGACACTGAAGCTTTCTTT | CAWSGQGDTEAFF | NA | TRBJ1-1 | TRBD1 | TRBV30
TGTGCCAGCAGCCGATTGGGCACCGGGGAGCTGTTTTTT | CASSRLGTGELFF | NA | TRBJ2-2 | NA | TRBV3-1/TRBV3-2
TGTGCCAGCAGTTTAGGGACTAACACTGAAGCTTTCTTT | CASSLGTNTEAFF | NA | TRBJ1-1 | NA | TRBV27
TGTGCCAGCAGCACAGGGGGCGGGAATCAGCCCCAGCATTTT | CASSTGGGNQPQHF | NA | TRBJ1-5 | TRBD1 | TRBV28
TGTGCCAGCAGTGAAGCGCTTCTACGGAGCTCTGGAAACACCATATATTTT | CASSEALLRSSGNTIYF | NA | TRBJ1-3 | NA | TRBV6-1
TGTGCCAGCGGGGCGGTTAATAATTCACCCCTCCACTTT | CASGAVNNSPLHF | NA | TRBJ1-6 | NA | TRBV5-6
TGCGCCAGCAGCCGGGGCTTTAATGAAAAACTGTTTTTT | CASSRGFNEKLFF | once | TRBJ1-4 | NA | TRBV5-1
TGTGCCAGTAGTATTCGTGACCACAGGCCCCCCTATAATTCACCCCTCCACTTT | CASSIRDHRPPYNSPLHF | NA | TRBJ1-6 | NA | TRBV19
TGTGCCAGCAGGATCCCGGGACTAGTAAACACCGGGGAGCTGTTTTTT | CASRIPGLVNTGELFF | once | TRBJ2-2 | TRBD2 | TRBV9
TGCGCCAGCAGCTTGACTCGCGGGGGGGGCACGGTGAGCACCGGGGAGCTGTTTTTT | CASSLTRGGGTVSTGELFF | NA | TRBJ2-2 | TRBD2 | TRBV5-1
TGTGCCAGCAGTAATGGGGGGGCGGTCTATGAGCAGTTCTTC | CASSNGGAVYEQFF | few | TRBJ2-1 | NA | TRBV6-2/TRBV6-3
TGTGCCAGCAGCCTCAGCCGGAGCAATCAGCCCCAGCATTTT | CASSLSRSNQPQHF | NA | TRBJ1-5 | NA | TRBV5-6
TGCAGTGCTAGCTCACAAGAGACCCAGTACTTC | CSASSQETQYF | NA | TRBJ2-5 | NA | TRBV20-1
TGTGCCAGTACGGACAGGGCCCTGATGGTCGCTTTCTTT | CASTDRALMVAFF | NA | TRBJ1-1 | TRBD1 | TRBV6-5
TGTGCCAGCAGCTTGGGCGGCAGGGGAGAGACCCAGTACTTC | CASSLGGRGETQYF | NA | TRBJ2-5 | NA | TRBV5-5
TGTGCCAGTCAGGGGCTTAGCACCGGGGAGCTGTTTTTT | CASQGLSTGELFF | NA | TRBJ2-2 | NA | TRBV6-5
TGTGCCAGCAGTCGGAAAGTAGACGGAAACTATGGCTACACCTTC | CASSRKVDGNYGYTF | NA | TRBJ1-2 | NA | TRBV6-5
TGTGCCAGCATGCTGGACAGGGGGGATAATTCACCCCTCCACTTT | CASMLDRGDNSPLHF | NA | TRBJ1-6 | TRBD1 | TRBV27
TGTGCCAGTTCGACAGGGGTAGATACGCAGTATTTT | CASSTGVDTQYF | NA | TRBJ2-3 | TRBD1 | TRBV19
TGCGCCAGCAACTCGGAGCCGGGACTAGTCCACAATGAGCAGTTCTTC | CASNSEPGLVHNEQFF | few | TRBJ2-1 | TRBD2 | TRBV4-1
TGTGCCAGCTCAGGCCTAGCGGGTCTAGGCTCCTACAATGAGCAGTTCTTC | CASSGLAGLGSYNEQFF | NA | TRBJ2-1 | TRBD2 | TRBV18
TGTGCCAGCAGCCAAGAGTACTATGGCTACACCTTC | CASSQEYYGYTF | few | TRBJ1-2 | NA | TRBV4-2
TGTGCCAGCAGTACGGCCCTCACTGAAGCTTTCTTT | CASSTALTEAFF | NA | TRBJ1-1 | NA | TRBV6-2/TRBV6-3
TGTGCCAGCTCCCCATCAATATTGACACCCGCTGGAAACACCATATATTTT | CASSPSILTPAGNTIYF | NA | TRBJ1-3 | NA | TRBV18
TGTGCCAGCAGTAGCGGACAGGGGACGGATCAGCCCCAGCATTTT | CASSSGQGTDQPQHF | NA | TRBJ1-5 | TRBD1 | TRBV6-5
TGTGCCAGCAGTGCTGAAATCTCTGGGGCCAACGTCCTGACTTTC | CASSAEISGANVLTF | few | TRBJ2-6 | NA | TRBV2
TGTGCCAGCAGCCGCGCGGGTCGCTCTGGGGCCAACGTCCTGACTTTC | CASSRAGRSGANVLTF | NA | TRBJ2-6 | NA | TRBV3-1/TRBV3-2
TGTGCCAGCAGTTACCGTGGTGAGCAGTTCTTC | CASSYRGEQFF | NA | TRBJ2-1 | NA | TRBV6-5
TGTGCCAGCAGCAAAGAACGGCCAGGGTCCCATGGCTACACCTTC | CASSKERPGSHGYTF | NA | TRBJ1-2 | NA | TRBV21-1
TGTGCCAGCAGTTATACTGGGGTAGCAGATACGCAGTATTTT | CASSYTGVADTQYF | NA | TRBJ2-3 | NA | TRBV6-6
TGTGCCAGCACCGCGGACAGGGGGGTCAATCAGCCCCAGCATTTT | CASTADRGVNQPQHF | once | TRBJ1-5 | TRBD1 | TRBV6-5